Presented here are 10 T cell receptor beta chains from one specimen sequenced in a study of cytomegalovirus exposure and HLA in healthy donors. The primer mix had 60 Vbeta and 13 Jbeta primers. TCRdb's table, derived via immunoSEQ multiplex PCR, lists solely in-frame clones and lacks some. The profile shows 150,000 to 200,000 clones, 80% to 85% of them singletons. Specimen: PBMCs. The receptors derive from a boy aged 5-17 years in good health and CMV-seronegative.

The V gene is TRBV29-1, the J gene TRBJ2-4; TRBD1 is a possible D gene (6 bases). V gave up 4 bases and J gave up 6 bases, with 10 bases separating them. Germline values: CDR1 SQVTM, CDR2 ANQGSEA. CDR3 length: 12 residues. The chain's CDR3 is CSVGQGINIQYF. The CDR3 coding sequence is TGCAGCGTTGGTCAGGGGATAAACATTCAGTACTTC.

The chain combines TRBV14 with TRBJ2-2; the match to TRBD1 covers 10 bases. The length of the CDR3 is 21 residues. The ends lost 2 bases at V and 0 bases at J; junction bases unmatched: 15. In germline, CDR1 is SGHDN, CDR2 FVKESK. CDR3 protein: CASSQMKETGGGLANTGELFF. CDR3 nucleotide sequence: TGTGCCAGCAGCCAAATGAAAGAGACAGGGGGCGGGTTGGCGAACACCGGGGAGCTGTTTTTT.

This chain links TRBV7-8 with TRBJ1-2; possibly TRBD1 for D (5 bases). V lost 1 base and J lost 5, with 11 bases in between. The germline V gene has CDR1 SGHVS and CDR2 FQNEAQ. CDR3 length: 14 residues. The CDR3 spells CASSLGDRGYGYTF. CDR3 in DNA: TGTGCCAGCAGCTTAGGGGACCGGGGGTATGGCTACACCTTC.

This rearrangement joins TRBV6-1 to TRBJ2-1; 12 nucleotides align to TRBD1. The CDR3 has 14 residues. After removal of 8 bases from V and 8 bases from J, the junction contained 7 bases not matched to a gene. CDR1 is MNHNS and CDR2 is SASEGT in the germline V gene. The CDR3 loop is CASLPGQGADEQFF. For the CDR3, the DNA is TGTGCCAGCTTACCGGGACAGGGGGCCGATGAGCAGTTCTTC.

This chain connects TRBV18 to TRBJ2-7; 8 bases agree with TRBD2. With 6 bases clipped from V and 4 bases from J, the junction kept 14 bases outside the gene matches. Germline assignment: CDR1 KGHSH and CDR2 LQKENI. This CDR3 comprises 16 residues. The CDR3 reads CASSPTTTSGSYEQYF. The DNA for the CDR3 is TGTGCCAGCTCCCCAACTACGACGAGCGGGAGTTACGAGCAGTACTTC.

This chain joins TRBV11-2 and TRBJ1-2; no definite D call. Germline assignment: CDR1 SGHAT and CDR2 FQNNGV. V lost 5 bases to trimming and J lost 3 bases, with 25 bases between them. The CDR3 is 18 residues long. The CDR3 DNA reads as TGTGCCAGCAGCCAATTATCCCTCTCTGGGAGAGAGGACTATGGCTACACCTTC. Its translation: CASSQLSLSGREDYGYTF.

The V and J genes are TRBV5-4 and TRBJ2-1, with 8 bases identical to TRBD1. The germline CDR1 and CDR2 sequences are SGHNT and YYREEE (reference sequence). CDR3 length: 16 amino acids. The V segment lost 3 bases and the J segment 2 bases; nucleotides outside the gene matches: 7. Written as DNA, the CDR3 is TGTGCCAGCAGCTCGGACAGGGTGGGGGCCTACAATGAGCAGTTCTTC. This translates into CASSSDRVGAYNEQFF.

In this sample, this clone turned up a few times. This chain connects TRBV6-5 to TRBJ2-2; 12 positions match TRBD2. CDR3 length: 15 amino acids. V lost 5 bases, J lost 13 bases, and 11 bases stayed unmatched. Germline assignment: CDR1 MNHEY and CDR2 SVGAGI. The CDR3 nucleotides are TGTGCCAGCAGTATACTAGCGGGAGGTCCCCCTTGGCTGTTTTTT. Residues: CASSILAGGPPWLFF.

This clone was detected only a few times. The CDR3 reads CASSLADNSPLHF. CDR3 DNA sequence: TGCGCCAGCAGCTTGGCCGATAATTCACCCCTCCACTTT. V usage is TRBV5-1 and J usage is TRBJ1-6; D is unresolved. Germline V gives CDR1 SGHRS, CDR2 YFSETQ. The CDR3 loop spans 13 amino acids. Trimming removed 0 bases at V and 5 bases at J, with 3 bases between.

The V call is TRBV7-9, the J call TRBJ1-2; 7 nucleotides align to TRBD1. CDR1 SEHNR and CDR2 FQNEAQ come from the germline V gene (reference sequence). V lost 5 bases, J lost 4 bases, and 4 bases stayed unmatched. The CDR3 consists of 13 residues. For the CDR3, the DNA is TGTGCCAGCAGCCTGGGACAGATCTATGGCTACACCTTC. It is translated as CASSLGQIYGYTF.